A single TCR beta chain is shown here with its context. V lost 6 bases to trimming and J lost 9 bases; unmatched junction nucleotides: 8. The V gene's germline CDR1 is SNHLY and CDR2 FYNNEI. The CDR3 is made up of 14 amino acids. The sample is drawn from a study of blood T cell repertoires in COVID-19. Per the original data handling: Amplified reference gene primers provided the basis for estimating nucleated cell counts. The method was immunoSEQ multiplex PCR; TCRdb's version includes in-frame clones alone and lacks a portion of them. V, J and clone size are those of that table, while D and trimming were read from the DNA. In the table there are approximately 150,000 clones, about 80% of which are singletons.

Material: peripheral blood. This chain links TRBV2 with TRBJ2-1; 10 bases are a match to TRBD2. The sequence was obtained from a man aged 65 to 79 who had recovered from COVID-19. The CDR3 region has the DNA TGTGCCAGCAGAAATCTAGCGGGAGAAGTTGAGCAGTTCTTC. Its translation: CASRNLAGEVEQFF.